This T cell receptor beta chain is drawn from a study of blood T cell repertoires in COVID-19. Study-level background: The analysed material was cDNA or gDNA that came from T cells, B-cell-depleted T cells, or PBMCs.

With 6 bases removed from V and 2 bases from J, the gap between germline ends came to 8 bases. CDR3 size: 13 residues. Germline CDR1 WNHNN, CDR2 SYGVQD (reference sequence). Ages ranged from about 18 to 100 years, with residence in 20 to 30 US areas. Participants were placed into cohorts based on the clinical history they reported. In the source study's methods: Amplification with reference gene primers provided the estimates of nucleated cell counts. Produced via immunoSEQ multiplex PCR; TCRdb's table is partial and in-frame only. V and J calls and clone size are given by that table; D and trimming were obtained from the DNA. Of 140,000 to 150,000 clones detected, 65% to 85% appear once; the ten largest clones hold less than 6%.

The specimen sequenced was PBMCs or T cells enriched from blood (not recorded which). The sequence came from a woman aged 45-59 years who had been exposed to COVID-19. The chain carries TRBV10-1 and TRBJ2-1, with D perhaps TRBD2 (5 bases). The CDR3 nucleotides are TGCGCCAGCAGCTCCGGGACCTACAATGAGCAGTTCTTC. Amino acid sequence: CASSSGTYNEQFF.